These 25 T cell receptor beta chains share one sample of origin, sequenced in a study of spatial heterogeneity in lung cancer. Stated time point: sample taken at primary tumor resection. Via MiXCR, TCRdb re-called the 5' RACE reads, giving one row per CDR3 protein. This table holds 4,000 or so distinct CDR3 sequences, roughly a tenth found once. These receptors have no known antigen. Regarding the study as a whole: The study found that expanded intratumoral alpha and beta TCR counts tracked tumor mutation counts.

This specimen was lung tumor tissue, taken at surgery. The receptors derive from a male donor with early-stage non-small cell lung cancer.

In its sample, this clonotype is large. For a library built for alpha chains, this beta chain is a stray read; little rests on its size. The rearrangement joins TRBV7-2 to TRBJ2-7; D gene ambiguous. CDR3 length: 14 residues. V lost 1 base, J lost 2 bases, and 9 bases lay in between. Germline V gene lookup returns CDR1 SGHTA and CDR2 FQGNSA. The DNA for the CDR3 is TGTGCCAGCAGCTTAGTAGTGATCCCCTACGAGCAGTACTTC. As protein: CASSLVVIPYEQYF. The full variable domain, with the rest looked up from reference TRBV7-2 and TRBJ2-7, is GAGVSQSPSNKVTEKGKDVELRCDPISGHTALYWYRQSLGQGLEFLIYFQGNSAPDKSGLPSDRFSAERTGGSVSTLTIQRTQQEDSAVYLCASSLVVIPYEQYFGPGTRLTVT.

By frequency in the sample, this clonotype is medium-sized. This beta chain came through as a stray read in a library set up for alpha chains, and its size says little. The CDR3 sequence is CASSLTGQGATSKLFF. For the CDR3, the DNA is TGTGCCAGCAGTTTAACGGGACAGGGGGCGACCTCAAAACTGTTTTTT. This chain uses TRBV12-3 or TRBV12-4 with TRBJ1-4; 12 bases match TRBD1. V lost 2 bases to trimming and J lost 10 bases; unmatched junction nucleotides: 8. This CDR3 has 16 residues.

This clonotype was detected only a few times. Found in a library prepared for alpha chains, this beta chain is an off-target read, and its abundance has little meaning. The chain is built from TRBV28 and TRBJ2-3; D is undetermined. V lost 4 bases, J lost 2 bases, and 10 bases lay in between. Germline V gene data show CDR1 as MDHEN and CDR2 as SYDVKM. The CDR3 sequence is 14 residues long. For the CDR3, the DNA is TGTGCCAGCAGTTATCGCGGTTCCACAGATACGCAGTATTTT. Residues: CASSYRGSTDTQYF.

On this clonotype: The library was prepared for alpha chains; this beta chain is a stray read, so its frequency means little. The rearrangement uses TRBV6-5 and TRBJ2-7, with D possibly matching TRBD2 (6 bases). The germline gives CDR1 MNHEY, CDR2 SVGAGI. Trimming left V 10 bases short and J 1 base short, with 14 bases between. CDR3 length equals 13 residues. CDR3: CATRGGGSYEQYF. The DNA for the CDR3 is TGTGCCACCCGGGGAGGCGGGTCCTACGAGCAGTACTTC.

On this clonotype: Because the library targeted alpha chains, this beta chain is an off-target read whose size means little. The CDR3 bases are TGTGCCAGCAGCCAGGCTAGCGGGGCCTACAATGAGCAGTTCTTC. Encoded protein: CASSQASGAYNEQFF. V usage is TRBV7-2 and J usage is TRBJ2-1; 9 bases line up with TRBD2. The germline gives CDR1 SGHTA, CDR2 FQGNSA. The CDR3 is 15 amino acids. Trimming took 5 bases from V and 2 from J; bases not matched to a gene: 4. The full variable domain, with the rest looked up from reference TRBV7-2 and TRBJ2-1, is GAGVSQSPSNKVTEKGKDVELRCDPISGHTALYWYRQSLGQGLEFLIYFQGNSAPDKSGLPSDRFSAERTGGSVSTLTIQRTQQEDSAVYLCASSQASGAYNEQFFGPGTRLTVL.

By share, this clonotype ranks as medium-sized. With the library built for alpha chains, this beta chain is off target and its frequency is not meaningful. The chain joins TRBV27 to TRBJ2-5; no definite D call. The CDR3 has 14 residues. Germline-derived CDR1 and CDR2 are MNHEY and SMNVEV (reference sequence). Between the trimmed V and J ends, which lost 6 bases and 1 base, there was a span of 12 bases. The CDR3 reads CASSPRQVQETQYF. The CDR3 DNA is TGTGCCAGCAGCCCACGGCAGGTCCAAGAGACCCAGTACTTC.

This clonotype is medium-sized in the sample. For a library built for alpha chains, this beta chain is a stray read; little rests on its size. The V gene is TRBV6-2 or TRBV6-3, the J gene TRBJ2-7; D is possibly TRBD2 (6 bases). The CDR3 runs to 18 residues. Trimming removed 6 bases from V and 0 bases from J, with 24 bases in between. Per germline, CDR1 MNHEY and CDR2 SVGEGT. The CDR3 DNA is TGTGCCAGCAGCCGACCTTACCGTTCGGAGGGGAGCTCCTACGAGCAGTACTTC. Its translation: CASSRPYRSEGSSYEQYF.

In regard to this clonotype: The junction and the germline gene differ at one end; a read error may be behind it. Within a library made for alpha chains, this beta chain is off target, and its count is uninformative. The CDR3 reads CASTREGQDMQYF. In DNA, the CDR3 is TGTGCCAGCACAAGGGAGGGACAAGATATGCAGTATTTT. The chain has TRBV6-1 and TRBJ2-3, with D perhaps TRBD2 (7 bases). This CDR3 comprises 13 residues. Per germline, CDR1 MNHNS and CDR2 SASEGT.

This clonotype ranks as medium-sized. Found in a library prepared for alpha chains, this beta chain is an off-target read, and its abundance has little meaning. The V and J genes are TRBV6-2 or TRBV6-3 and TRBJ2-3; 9 bases match TRBD2. J gave up 1 base and V 2 bases, and 4 bases lay outside the gene matches. CDR1 and CDR2 from the germline V gene are MNHEY and SVGEGT. This CDR3 spans 16 amino acids. CDR3 sequence (DNA): TGTGCCAGCAGTTACGGAGGCGGGAGGGGCACAGATACGCAGTATTTT. Amino acid sequence: CASSYGGGRGTDTQYF.

This clonotype is judged medium-sized. A library prepared for alpha chains yielded this beta chain as an off-target read; its size is of little meaning. The chain carries TRBV7-8 and TRBJ2-5; D is possibly TRBD1 (6 bases). CDR3 length: 14 residues. Trimming pared 0 bases from V and 5 bases from J, leaving 10 bases between. Germline CDR1 reads SGHVS; CDR2 reads FQNEAQ. The CDR3 loop is CASSLARQGETQYF. The CDR3 region has the DNA TGTGCCAGCAGCTTAGCGCGGCAGGGGGAGACCCAGTACTTC.

Judged by abundance, this clonotype is medium-sized (0.01 to 0.1%). In a library made to pick up alpha chains, this beta chain is a stray read with a size that means little. The V call is TRBV20-1, the J call TRBJ2-5; D might be TRBD2 (6 bases). The V end lost 3 bases, the J end lost 8 bases, and 10 bases lay between the germline ends. The germline V gene has CDR1 DFQATT and CDR2 SNEGSKA (reference sequence). There are 11 residues in the CDR3. The CDR3 region is CSARRTITQYF. Written as DNA, the CDR3 is TGCAGTGCTAGGAGGACTATTACCCAGTACTTC.

By proportion, this clonotype is medium-sized (0.01 to 0.1%). This beta chain is a stray read from a library made for alpha chains; its abundance is not meaningful. V is TRBV29-1 and J is TRBJ2-7, with 8 bases identical to TRBD1. The V gene end was trimmed by 7 bases and the J gene end by 6 bases; junction bases not matched to a gene: 8. CDR1 and CDR2 from the germline V gene are SQVTM and ANQGSEA. This CDR3 region has 12 residues. CDR3 coding DNA: TGCAGCGCTAGACAGGGGATGGGCGAGCAGTACTTC. Protein sequence: CSARQGMGEQYF.

By share, this clonotype ranks as medium-sized. The library was built for alpha chains, so this beta chain is an off-target read and its size means little. The chain employs TRBV29-1 and TRBJ1-2; 8 positions agree with TRBD1. The germline gives CDR1 SQVTM, CDR2 ANQGSEA. The CDR3 spans 13 residues. The V and J ends lost 3 bases and 7 bases, in that order; junction bases with no gene match: 7. CDR3 loop: CSVEGRGRSGYTF. The CDR3 region has the DNA TGCAGCGTTGAGGGCAGGGGGCGATCTGGCTACACCTTC.

This clonotype rates as medium-sized. For a library built for alpha chains, this beta chain is a stray read; little rests on its size. The CDR3 region is CASSPNLSGSSGSLGGELFF. The DNA of the CDR3 is TGTGCCAGCAGCCCCAACCTCTCGGGGTCTAGCGGTTCCCTCGGCGGGGAGCTGTTTTTT. This sequence joins TRBV11-2 and TRBJ2-2; 7 bases agree with TRBD2. Germline V gene sequence: CDR1 SGHAT, CDR2 FQNNGV. V shed 5 bases, J shed 7 bases, and the junction held 25 bases outside the gene matches. The CDR3 consists of 20 residues.

This clonotype rates as medium-sized. The library was prepared for alpha chains; this beta chain is a stray read, so its frequency means little. The CDR3 region is CAISQSSYNSPLHF. In DNA form, the CDR3 reads TGTGCCATCAGTCAGAGCTCCTATAATTCACCCCTCCACTTT. This chain joins TRBV10-3 and TRBJ1-6; D is undetermined. From germline, CDR1 is ENHRY and CDR2 SYGVKD. This CDR3 is 14 amino acids long. Trimming pared 5 bases from V and 0 bases from J, leaving 5 bases between.

This clonotype has just a few counts. In a library made to pick up alpha chains, this beta chain is a stray read with a size that means little. V is TRBV3-1 and J is TRBJ2-1; D gene ambiguous. The germline CDR1 and CDR2 sequences are LGHDT and YNNKEL (reference sequence). The CDR3 spans 15 residues. The V end was cut by 1 base, the J end by 0 bases, with 7 bases between. CDR3 loop: CASSQASRSYNEQFF. In nucleotides, the CDR3 is TGTGCCAGCAGCCAAGCTAGTCGCTCCTACAATGAGCAGTTCTTC.

This clonotype rates as medium-sized. Because this beta chain is a stray read in a library intended to capture alpha chains, its abundance should not be given much weight. The rearrangement uses TRBV7-4 and TRBJ2-1; 12 bases agree with TRBD2. This CDR3 contains 16 residues. From germline, CDR1 is SGHVT and CDR2 SQSDAQ. With 5 bases clipped from V and 7 bases from J, the junction kept 9 bases outside the gene matches. The CDR3 region has the DNA TGTGCCAGCAGCCCAAGACCTAGCGGGAGGGCAAATGAGCAGTTCTTC. It translates to CASSPRPSGRANEQFF.

Regarding this clonotype: In a library made to pick up alpha chains, this beta chain is a stray read with a size that means little. The chain is built from TRBV19 and TRBJ1-5; perhaps TRBD1 as D (5 bases). CDR1 and CDR2 from the germline V gene are LNHDA and SQIVND (reference sequence). The CDR3 is made up of 16 amino acids. V shed 1 base and J shed 4 bases, with 14 bases lying between them. CDR3 protein: CASSIARGQGNQPQHF. The CDR3 nucleotides are TGTGCCAGTAGTATAGCCCGGGGCCAGGGAAATCAGCCCCAGCATTTT.

This clonotype is labeled medium-sized. The library was designed around alpha chains, so this beta chain is a stray read whose abundance carries little weight. The chain uses TRBV7-2 and TRBJ1-5; D unclear. CDR1 SGHTA and CDR2 FQGNSA come from the germline V gene. The CDR3 length is 13 residues. V lost 2 bases and J lost 7, with 9 bases in between. In DNA form, the CDR3 reads TGTGCCAGCAGCTTATATGTTGGCCAGCCCCAGCATTTT. It specifies CASSLYVGQPQHF.

Sample share makes this clonotype medium-sized. This beta chain is off target for a library built for alpha chains, so its abundance means little. V gene TRBV7-3 combines with J gene TRBJ2-2; 8 bases line up with TRBD1. The CDR3 sequence is 15 residues long. The V gene's germline CDR1 is SGHTA and CDR2 FQGTGA. The V segment lost 2 bases and the J segment 4 bases; nucleotides outside the gene matches: 3. Here the CDR3 reads CASSLGQGITGELFF. The CDR3 bases are TGTGCCAGCAGCTTAGGACAGGGAATCACCGGGGAGCTGTTTTTT.

By sample fraction, this clonotype is medium-sized (0.01 to 0.1%). The library was designed around alpha chains, so this beta chain is a stray read whose abundance carries little weight. The rearrangement links TRBV4-1 to TRBJ2-3; 8 bases match TRBD2. The ends lost 2 bases at V and 0 bases at J; junction bases unmatched: 10. CDR1 and CDR2 (germline): MGHRA, YSYEKL. The CDR3 runs 18 residues. The CDR3 reads CASSQSQAGGGSTDTQYF. The DNA of the CDR3 is TGCGCCAGCAGCCAATCCCAGGCGGGGGGCGGTAGCACAGATACGCAGTATTTT.

This clonotype was detected only a few times. This beta chain slipped into a library made for alpha chains as a stray read, so its size is not meaningful. The rearrangement links TRBV20-1 to TRBJ2-3; 8 bases line up with TRBD1. The CDR3 extends over 14 amino acids. Per the germline V gene, CDR1 is DFQATT and CDR2 is SNEGSKA (reference sequence). V trimming: 6 bases; J trimming: 7 bases; junction bases outside the gene matches: 12. CDR3 bases: TGCAGTGCAAACCTACAGGGGGACGGTAATACGCAGTATTTT. This gives the protein CSANLQGDGNTQYF.

This clonotype is judged medium-sized (0.01 to 0.1%). This beta chain turned up in a library designed for alpha chains; as an off-target read, its abundance says little. V usage is TRBV28 and J usage is TRBJ1-1; D gene unclear. Germline V CDR1 and CDR2: MDHEN, SYDVKM. CDR3 size: 13 residues. Trimming cost V 5 bases and J 4 bases, with 11 bases left between them. This CDR3 is CASSPGWRTEAFF. The CDR3 DNA reads as TGTGCCAGCAGTCCCGGATGGCGCACTGAAGCTTTCTTT. Variable domain in full (rest from reference TRBV28 and TRBJ1-1): DVKVTQSSRYLVKRTGEKVFLECVQDMDHENMFWYRQDPGLGLRLIYFSYDVKMKEKGDIPEGYSVSREKKERFSLILESASTNQTSMYLCASSPGWRTEAFFGQGTRLTVV.

This clonotype appeared a few times. For a library built for alpha chains, this beta chain is a stray read; little rests on its size. This chain uses TRBV6-1 with TRBJ2-1; 10 positions match TRBD2. V lost 3 bases, J lost 2 bases, and 1 base stayed unmatched. The germline CDR1 and CDR2 sequences are MNHNS and SASEGT. The CDR3 is made up of 15 amino acids. This CDR3 is CASSDGTSAYNEQFF. In DNA form, the CDR3 reads TGTGCCAGCAGTGATGGGACTAGCGCCTACAATGAGCAGTTCTTC.

This clonotype has ten or more counts. Little can be read into the size of this beta chain, an off-target read in a library designed for alpha chains. The chain uses TRBV20-1 and TRBJ2-7; no definite D call. The V and J ends lost 0 bases and 1 base respectively, with 10 bases between them. Germline lookup yields CDR1 DFQATT and CDR2 SNEGSKA (reference sequence). The CDR3 is made up of 14 amino acids. The CDR3 coding sequence is TGCAGTGCTAGAGAAGATCGAGCTTCCTACGAGCAGTACTTC. It translates to CSAREDRASYEQYF.